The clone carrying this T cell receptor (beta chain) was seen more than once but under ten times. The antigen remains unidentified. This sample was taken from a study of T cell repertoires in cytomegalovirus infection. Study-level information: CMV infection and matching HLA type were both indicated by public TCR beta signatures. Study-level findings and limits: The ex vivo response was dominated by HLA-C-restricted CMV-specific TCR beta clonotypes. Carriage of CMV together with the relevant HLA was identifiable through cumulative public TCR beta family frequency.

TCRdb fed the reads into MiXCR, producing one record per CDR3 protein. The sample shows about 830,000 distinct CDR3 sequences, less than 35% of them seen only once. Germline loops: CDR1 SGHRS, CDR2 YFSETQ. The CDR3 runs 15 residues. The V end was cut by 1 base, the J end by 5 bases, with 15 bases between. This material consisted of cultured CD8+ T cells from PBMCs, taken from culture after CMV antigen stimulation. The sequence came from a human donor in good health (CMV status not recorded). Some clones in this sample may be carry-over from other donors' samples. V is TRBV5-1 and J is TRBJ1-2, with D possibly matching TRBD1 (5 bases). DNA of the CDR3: TGCGCCAGCAGCTTGTACGAGGGGATGGAATATGGCTACACCTTC. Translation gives CASSLYEGMEYGYTF.